The next 3 T cell receptor beta chains were all read from a single sample in a study of tumor T cells in aggressive B-cell lymphoma (dated by TCRdb to 2015 to 2018). Receptor amplification or capture employed the immunoSEQ multiplex PCR assay. The source is immuneACCESS, and TCRdb retained only in-frame sequences with V and J called. Part of the clones is not carried over; for the studies checked, unresolved V genes explain less than half of this, and the remainder is unexplained. The sample contains about 2,400 clones, approximately 82% of them found a single time. Around an eighth of the sample lies in the top ten. Specimen: tumor tissue. Source of these receptors: an adult with diffuse large B cell lymphoma.

The rearrangement uses TRBV11-1 and TRBJ2-2, with 13 bases that match TRBD2. The CDR3 runs 16 residues. From germline, CDR1 is SGHAT and CDR2 FQDESV (reference sequence). Trimming at V came to 5 bases and at J to 7 bases, leaving 7 bases not matched to a gene. Here the CDR3 DNA reads TGTGCCAGCAGCCAGACTAGCGGGGGGACCGGCGGGGAGCTGTTTTTT. The encoded protein is CASSQTSGGTGGELFF.

This chain links TRBV30 with TRBJ1-2, with 8 bases identical to TRBD1. CDR1 is GTSNPN and CDR2 is SVGIG in the germline V gene (reference sequence). The CDR3 runs 14 residues. The trim removed 3 bases at V and 3 bases at J, leaving 6 bases unmatched. CDR3 DNA: TGTGCCTGGAGGGGGGCAGGGGGCTACTATGGCTACACCTTC. It encodes CAWRGAGGYYGYTF.

This rearrangement joins TRBV5-1 to TRBJ2-1; 8 bases line up with TRBD2. V gave up 3 bases and J gave up 4 bases; unmatched junction bases: 9. The germline V gene has CDR1 SGHRS and CDR2 YFSETQ. CDR3 length: 16 amino acids. DNA of the CDR3: TGCGCCAGCAGCTGGGGGGCTAGCGGGCCGTACAATGAGCAGTTCTTC. Its translation is CASSWGASGPYNEQFF.